Listed here are 20 T cell receptor beta chains from one sample, sequenced in a study of blood T cell repertoires in COVID-19. The assay was immunoSEQ multiplex PCR, and TCRdb's table has in-frame clones only and misses some. The sample contains 400,000 to 550,000 clones, around 90% of which appear only once. The sample taken for sequencing was PBMCs or T cells enriched from blood (not recorded which). These receptors all come from a woman aged 18-29 years with acute COVID-19.

The CDR3, as DNA: TGTGCCAGCAGTTTATACTCTTGGTTGTTATACGAGCAGTACTTC. This codes for CASSLYSWLLYEQYF. The chain joins TRBV27 to TRBJ2-7; no clear D gene. The CDR3 runs to 15 residues. The V end lost 1 base, the J end lost 4 bases, and 14 bases lay between the germline ends. Germline V gene lookup returns CDR1 MNHEY and CDR2 SMNVEV (reference sequence).

This rearrangement joins TRBV2 to TRBJ1-1; 7 nucleotides agree with TRBD1. J was trimmed by 4 bases and V by 5 bases; bases with no gene match: 1. The CDR3 has 12 amino acids. Germline V gene lookup returns CDR1 SNHLY and CDR2 FYNNEI. CDR3 coding DNA: TGTGCCAGCAGTAACAGGGGCACTGAAGCTTTCTTT. It specifies CASSNRGTEAFF.

V is TRBV7-2 and J is TRBJ1-5; a possible D gene is TRBD1 (5 bases). The CDR3 has 16 residues. V was cut by 5 bases and J by 1 base, with 15 bases left in between. CDR1 SGHTA and CDR2 FQGNSA come from the germline V gene. CDR3 DNA sequence: TGTGCCAGCAGCACCGGGACTTTAGGGAGCAATCAGCCCCAGCATTTT. Translating gives CASSTGTLGSNQPQHF.

The chain has TRBV5-1 and TRBJ1-1, with 7 positions matching TRBD1. Germline lookup yields CDR1 SGHRS and CDR2 YFSETQ. CDR3 size: 14 residues. The trim removed 3 bases at V and 4 bases at J, leaving 6 bases unmatched. CDR3 sequence: CASSSRQGFTEAFF. The CDR3 bases are TGCGCCAGCAGCTCGAGACAGGGATTCACTGAAGCTTTCTTT.

J is TRBJ2-3 and V is TRBV2; TRBD2 is a possible D gene (7 bases). Germline assignment: CDR1 SNHLY and CDR2 FYNNEI. V lost 5 bases, J lost 0 bases, and 9 bases lay in between. The CDR3 sequence is 14 residues long. CDR3 coding DNA: TGTGCCAGCAGTAGGGGGGGCAGCACAGATACGCAGTATTTT. As protein: CASSRGGSTDTQYF.

The chain has TRBV9 and TRBJ2-1, with TRBD2 matching 8 bases. Germline values: CDR1 SGDLS, CDR2 YYNGEE. Trimming removed 0 bases from V and 6 bases from J; junction bases left unmatched: 11. CDR3 length equals 17 residues. CDR3 in DNA: TGTGCCAGCAGCGTAGTCGGGGGGGAACCTAGGGTCAATGAGCAGTTCTTC. It codes for CASSVVGGEPRVNEQFF.

The rearrangement uses TRBV11-2 and TRBJ2-5; D might be TRBD1 (6 bases). V was pared by 5 bases and J by 5 bases, with 15 bases between. Germline values: CDR1 SGHAT, CDR2 FQNNGV. CDR3 length equals 14 residues. DNA of the CDR3: TGTGCCAGCAGCGTAGGCCGCACAGGGGAGACCCAGTACTTC. It translates to CASSVGRTGETQYF.

The chain joins TRBV4-1 to TRBJ2-1; perhaps TRBD2 as D (5 bases). In germline, CDR1 is MGHRA, CDR2 YSYEKL. The V gene lost 3 bases and the J gene lost 9 bases, with 12 bases spanning the gap. The CDR3 is 13 residues long. This CDR3 is CASSHSGQTEQFF. CDR3 sequence (DNA): TGCGCCAGCAGCCACAGCGGCCAGACTGAGCAGTTCTTC.

J is TRBJ1-1 and V is TRBV18, with 9 bases lining up with TRBD1. The CDR3 has 16 residues. Germline values: CDR1 KGHSH, CDR2 LQKENI. The junction had 9 bases not matched to a gene; V was cut back by 3 bases and J by 4 bases. CDR3 DNA: TGTGCCAGCTCACCCAGGGACAGGGCGGCAGTCACTGAAGCTTTCTTT. Protein product: CASSPRDRAAVTEAFF.

The chain recombines TRBV6-4 with TRBJ1-1; D remains unclear. The CDR3 is made up of 11 amino acids. Germline lookup yields CDR1 MRHNA and CDR2 SNTAGT. V lost 7 bases and J 0 bases, leaving 3 bases between the germline ends. In nucleotides, the CDR3 is TGTGCCAGCATCTTGAACACTGAAGCTTTCTTT. Amino acid sequence: CASILNTEAFF.

The chain has TRBV2 and TRBJ1-6; 9 bases are shared with TRBD1. J gave up 6 bases and V 10 bases, and 4 bases lay outside the gene matches. This CDR3 has 13 amino acids. Germline CDR1 reads SNHLY; CDR2 reads FYNNEI. The CDR3 DNA follows: TGTGCCACCTCGGGACAGGGTAATTCACCCCTCCACTTT. Translation: CATSGQGNSPLHF.

This clone has just one count. The chain recombines TRBV28 with TRBJ1-1, with 7 bases identical to TRBD1. Germline V gives CDR1 MDHEN, CDR2 SYDVKM. Germline trimming cut 9 bases from V and 7 bases from J; bases unmatched to any gene: 8. The CDR3 has 12 amino acids. In DNA, the CDR3 is TGTGCCAGTACCTTTCGGGACAGTGAAGCTTTCTTT. Its translation is CASTFRDSEAFF. The whole variable domain, remainder taken from reference TRBV28 and TRBJ1-1, is DVKVTQSSRYLVKRTGEKVFLECVQDMDHENMFWYRQDPGLGLRLIYFSYDVKMKEKGDIPEGYSVSREKKERFSLILESASTNQTSMYLCASTFRDSEAFFGQGTRLTVV.

The chain is built from TRBV7-2 and TRBJ2-3; 10 nucleotides line up with TRBD2. This CDR3 region has 14 residues. V shed 6 bases and J 2 bases; nucleotides not matched to a gene: 2. Germline CDR1 and CDR2: SGHTA and FQGNSA. The CDR3 nucleotides read TGTGCCAGCAGACTAGCGGGGAACACAGATACGCAGTATTTT. Translated, it gives CASRLAGNTDTQYF.

This clone was seen only once. As DNA, the CDR3 is TGTGCCAGCAGCGGGACAGGGGAAGCTTTCTTT. It is translated as CASSGTGEAFF. The chain employs TRBV28 and TRBJ1-1, with 9 nucleotides matching TRBD1. The CDR3 runs 11 residues. V trimming: 6 bases; J trimming: 8 bases; junction bases outside the gene matches: 1. Germline CDR1 and CDR2: MDHEN and SYDVKM.

The V gene is TRBV30, the J gene TRBJ1-5, with D unresolved. The CDR3 contains 12 residues. V was clipped by 3 bases and J by 4 bases, with 7 bases between them. Germline values: CDR1 GTSNPN, CDR2 SVGIG (reference sequence). For the CDR3, the DNA is TGTGCCTGGAGCCCACTAAATCAGCCCCAGCATTTT. Translating it yields CAWSPLNQPQHF.

The chain combines TRBV12-3 or TRBV12-4 with TRBJ1-5; no reliable D call. The V end was cut by 6 bases, the J end by 6 bases, with 9 bases between. This CDR3 region has 12 residues. The CDR3, as DNA: TGTGCCAGCAGGCCAGGTGGTCAGCCCCAGCATTTT. Translation gives CASRPGGQPQHF.

J is TRBJ2-7 and V is TRBV7-9; D is perhaps TRBD1 (5 bases). V lost 5 bases, J lost 4 bases, and 15 bases lay in between. The CDR3 sequence is 14 residues long. The germline V gene has CDR1 SEHNR and CDR2 FQNEAQ (reference sequence). The CDR3 nucleotides read TGTGCCAGCAGCCCGGGCAGGGCCGATTACGAGCAGTACTTC. This encodes CASSPGRADYEQYF.

J is TRBJ2-3 and V is TRBV5-1; no reliable D call. The CDR3 covers 14 residues. The germline CDR1 and CDR2 sequences are SGHRS and YFSETQ. V was pared by 3 bases and J by 3 bases, with 11 bases between. For the CDR3, the DNA is TGCGCCAGCAGCTGGGCCGTAGAAACAGATACGCAGTATTTT. Translation gives CASSWAVETDTQYF.

This clone was observed a few times. V gene TRBV20-1 combines with J gene TRBJ2-5; D uncertain. This CDR3 contains 12 residues. CDR1 DFQATT and CDR2 SNEGSKA come from the germline V gene (reference sequence). Trimming cost V 3 bases and J 2 bases, with 7 bases left between them. The DNA for the CDR3 is TGCAGTGCTAGTGCCCAGCAAGAGACCCAGTACTTC. Its protein is CSASAQQETQYF.

The sample holds a few counts of this clone. The V gene is TRBV3-1 (or the pseudogene TRBV3-2), the J gene TRBJ2-7; D is possibly TRBD2 (5 bases). Germline V gene data show CDR1 as LGHDT and CDR2 as YNNKEL (reference sequence). The CDR3 is 14 residues long. V shed 0 bases and J shed 4 bases, with 10 bases lying between them. CDR3: CASSQDLGGYEQYF. The CDR3 bases are TGTGCCAGCAGCCAAGATCTAGGAGGATACGAGCAGTACTTC.